A single T cell receptor (beta chain) is shown here with its context. Its antigen is undetermined. Via MiXCR, TCRdb re-called the 5' RACE reads, giving one row per CDR3 protein. Of fewer than 250,000 distinct CDR3 sequences in the sample, about 10% were seen once. This record belongs to a study of CD8 T cells in ankylosing spondylitis. Study-level findings and limits: Roughly eight highly homologous variants formed a TCR beta motif that appeared characteristic of ankylosing spondylitis blood. Some motif variants had been reported before (in reactive arthritis synovial fluid and blood). Disease-linked clones reportedly showed significant enrichment in matched ankylosing spondylitis synovial fluid. As for the disease-linked clones, they showed a CD8+ phenotype and occurred at relatively low frequencies in peripheral blood.

The source is a male donor with ankylosing spondylitis or in good health (not recorded which). Sequenced sample: blood, either unsorted or a sorted T cell fraction (not recorded which).

The CDR3, as DNA: TGTGCCAGCAGCTCCCAAGGGGGGGCTACCGGGGAGCTGTTTTTT. Translated: CASSSQGGATGELFF. V usage is TRBV7-2 and J usage is TRBJ2-2, with D tentatively TRBD2 (7 bases). The CDR3 has 15 amino acids. The V end lost 4 bases, the J end lost 5 bases, and 14 bases lay between the germline ends. Germline V gives CDR1 SGHTA, CDR2 FQGNSA.